This T cell receptor beta chain was captured in a study of T cells in Graves' hyperthyroidism and ophthalmopathy. After removal of 1 base from V and 2 bases from J, the junction contained 10 bases not matched to a gene. The CDR3 has 18 amino acids. Germline loops: CDR1 MDHEN, CDR2 SYDVKM. Amplification of TCR beta CDR3 regions used RNA as the template. Primed by the HTBI set, a first-round RT-PCR was run on the TCR CDR3. TCRdb analysed the multiplex PCR reads with MiXCR anew, one entry per CDR3 protein. Among more than 350,000 distinct CDR3 sequences, 15% were seen once, and the ten largest hold approximately 32%.

This sequence originates from a woman aged 25-40 years with Graves' hyperthyroidism. This chain connects TRBV28 to TRBJ2-5; 10 bases align to TRBD2. The sample was blood. The CDR3 DNA sequence: TGTGCCAGCAGTTTATCTCGGCTAGCGGGAGTGGGGCAAGAGACCCAGTACTTC. Translating it yields CASSLSRLAGVGQETQYF.